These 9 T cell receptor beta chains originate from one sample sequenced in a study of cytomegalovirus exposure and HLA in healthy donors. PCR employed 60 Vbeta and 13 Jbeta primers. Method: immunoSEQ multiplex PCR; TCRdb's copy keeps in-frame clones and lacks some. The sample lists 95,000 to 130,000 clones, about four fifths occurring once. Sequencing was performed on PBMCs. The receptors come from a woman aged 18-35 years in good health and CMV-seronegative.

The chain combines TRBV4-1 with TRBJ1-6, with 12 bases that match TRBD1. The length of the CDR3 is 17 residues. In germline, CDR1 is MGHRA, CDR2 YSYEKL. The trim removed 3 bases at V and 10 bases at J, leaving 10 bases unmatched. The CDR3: CASSHPGQGAKKSPLHF. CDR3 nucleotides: TGCGCCAGCAGCCACCCGGGACAGGGGGCTAAAAAGTCACCCCTCCACTTT.

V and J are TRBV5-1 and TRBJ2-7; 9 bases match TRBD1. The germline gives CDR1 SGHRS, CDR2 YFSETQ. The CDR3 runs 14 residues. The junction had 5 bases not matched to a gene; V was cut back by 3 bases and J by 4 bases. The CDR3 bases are TGCGCCAGCAGCTCCGGGACAGGGTGGTACGAGCAGTACTTC. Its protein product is CASSSGTGWYEQYF.

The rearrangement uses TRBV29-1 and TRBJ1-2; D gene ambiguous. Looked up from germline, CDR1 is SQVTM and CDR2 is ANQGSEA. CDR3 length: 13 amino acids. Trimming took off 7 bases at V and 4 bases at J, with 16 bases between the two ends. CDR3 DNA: TGCAGCGCCGGAGTCACGGCGAGCTATGGCTACACCTTC. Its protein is CSAGVTASYGYTF. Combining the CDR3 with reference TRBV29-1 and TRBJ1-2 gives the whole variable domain SAVISQKPSRDICQRGTSLTIQCQVDSQVTMMFWYRQQPGQSLTLIATANQGSEATYESGFVIDKFPISRPNLTFSTLTVSNMSPEDSSIYLCSAGVTASYGYTFGSGTRLTVV.

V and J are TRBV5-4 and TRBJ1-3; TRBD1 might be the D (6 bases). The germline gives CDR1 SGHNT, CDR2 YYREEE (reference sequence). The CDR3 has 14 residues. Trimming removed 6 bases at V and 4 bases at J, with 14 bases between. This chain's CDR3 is CASTNRVKGNTIYF. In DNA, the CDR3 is TGTGCCAGCACCAACAGGGTCAAAGGAAACACCATATATTTT.

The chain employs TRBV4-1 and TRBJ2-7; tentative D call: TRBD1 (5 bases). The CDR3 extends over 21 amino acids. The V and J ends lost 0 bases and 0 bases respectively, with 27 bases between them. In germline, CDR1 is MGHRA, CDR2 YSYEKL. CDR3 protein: CASSQDLFWVRVKSSSYEQYF. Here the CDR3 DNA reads TGCGCCAGCAGCCAAGATCTATTTTGGGTCAGGGTTAAGTCGAGCTCCTACGAGCAGTACTTC.

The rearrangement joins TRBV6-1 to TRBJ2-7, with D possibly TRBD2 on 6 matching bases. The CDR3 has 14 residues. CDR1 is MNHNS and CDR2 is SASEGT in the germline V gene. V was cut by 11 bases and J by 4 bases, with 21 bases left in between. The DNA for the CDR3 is TGTGCCGGAGGCCGAGGCGGGGCTTCATACGAGCAGTACTTC. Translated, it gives CAGGRGGASYEQYF.

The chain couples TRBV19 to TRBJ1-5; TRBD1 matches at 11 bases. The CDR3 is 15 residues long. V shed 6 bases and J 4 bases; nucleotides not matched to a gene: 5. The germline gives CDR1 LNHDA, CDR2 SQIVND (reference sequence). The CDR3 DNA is TGTGCCAGTAGCGTGGGACAGGGGGAGAATCAGCCCCAGCATTTT. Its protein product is CASSVGQGENQPQHF.

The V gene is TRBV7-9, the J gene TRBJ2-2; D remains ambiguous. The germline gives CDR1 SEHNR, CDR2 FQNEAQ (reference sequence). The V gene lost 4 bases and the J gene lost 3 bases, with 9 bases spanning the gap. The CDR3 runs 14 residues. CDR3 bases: TGTGCCAGCAGCTCCGACTCCTACACCGGGGAGCTGTTTTTT. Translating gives CASSSDSYTGELFF.

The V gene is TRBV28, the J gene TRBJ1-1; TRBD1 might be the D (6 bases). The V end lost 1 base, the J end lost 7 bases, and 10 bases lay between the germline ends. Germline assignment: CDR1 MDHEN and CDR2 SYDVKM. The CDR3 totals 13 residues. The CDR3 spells CASSLSSGDEAFF. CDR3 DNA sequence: TGTGCCAGCAGTTTATCTTCAGGGGATGAAGCTTTCTTT.